The 10 T cell receptor beta chains below come from one sample, sequenced in a study of OX40 agonist ivuxolimab in advanced cancers. Using immunoSEQ multiplex PCR, the repertoire was profiled, and TCRdb retains in-frame clones only, with some absent. The sample lists about 48,000 clones; around 86% were seen once. This specimen consisted of CD4+ or CD8+ T cells sorted from blood, obtained in a trial of the OX40 agonist ivuxolimab. Receptors originate from an adult with an advanced solid tumor such as melanoma, head and neck, liver or kidney cancer.

This chain links TRBV4-1 with TRBJ1-1; 8 nucleotides match TRBD1. CDR1 and CDR2 from the germline V gene are MGHRA and YSYEKL. The V segment lost 3 bases and the J segment 10 bases; nucleotides outside the gene matches: 13. The CDR3 covers 15 residues. Written as DNA, the CDR3 is TGCGCCAGCAGCCACAAAAAGACAGGGGAAGTTGTAGCTTTCTTT. This gives the protein CASSHKKTGEVVAFF.

The V gene is TRBV21-1, the J gene TRBJ2-1; the D call of TRBD2 is as the table states it, not checked on the DNA. TRBV21-1 is deemed a pseudogene. The CDR3 length is 20 residues. The CDR3 DNA sequence: TGTGCCAGCAGACTACAGGGAGAAAGACTAGCTGATTCCTCCTACAATGAGCAGTTCTTC. It encodes CASRLQGERLADSSYNEQFF.

The rearrangement joins TRBV5-1 to TRBJ2-5; 10 bases match TRBD1. The CDR3 runs 15 residues. The V gene's germline CDR1 is SGHRS and CDR2 YFSETQ. Trimming at V came to 5 bases and at J to 5 bases, leaving 9 bases not matched to a gene. In DNA form, the CDR3 reads TGCGCCAGCAGATTGACAGGGGGCGGTCAGGAGACCCAGTACTTC. This sequence encodes CASRLTGGGQETQYF.

The V and J genes are TRBV19 and TRBJ2-1; TRBD2 agrees at 7 bases. This CDR3 comprises 15 residues. V gave up 7 bases and J gave up 0 bases; unmatched junction bases: 6. The V gene's germline CDR1 is LNHDA and CDR2 SQIVND (reference sequence). The CDR3 loop reads CASTRAGNSYNEQFF. In DNA form, the CDR3 reads TGTGCCAGTACCCGAGCGGGAAACTCCTACAATGAGCAGTTCTTC.

The rearrangement links TRBV7-9 to TRBJ1-4, with D possibly TRBD1 on 5 matching bases. This CDR3 contains 14 residues. Germline CDR1 and CDR2: SEHNR and FQNEAQ (reference sequence). Deletions cut 5 bases from V and 6 bases from J, with 13 bases between. The chain's CDR3 is CASSVDRGHEKLFF. CDR3 coding DNA: TGTGCCAGCAGCGTTGACAGAGGGCATGAAAAACTGTTTTTT.

The rearrangement links TRBV10-3 to TRBJ1-6; D not resolved. V lost 2 bases to trimming and J lost 7 bases, with 9 bases between them. Germline lookup yields CDR1 ENHRY and CDR2 SYGVKD. The CDR3 sequence is 14 residues long. The CDR3 here is CAISEGIGNSPLHF. The CDR3 nucleotides are TGTGCCATCAGTGAGGGTATAGGGAATTCACCCCTCCACTTT.

The J gene is TRBJ1-2, the V gene TRBV5-6, with a weak D call TRBD1 (5 bases). V was clipped by 4 bases and J by 7 bases, with 11 bases between them. Germline values: CDR1 SGHDT, CDR2 YYEEEE. The CDR3 spans 12 residues. The CDR3 is CASSRDRGGYTF. CDR3 DNA sequence: TGTGCCAGCAGCCGGGACCGTGGTGGCTACACCTTC.

The rearrangement uses TRBV19 and TRBJ2-3, with D unresolved. V lost 4 bases to trimming and J lost 4 bases, with 9 bases between them. This CDR3 spans 13 amino acids. Germline loops: CDR1 LNHDA, CDR2 SQIVND (reference sequence). The CDR3 DNA follows: TGTGCCAGTAGTAATTTTGGGTCAGATACGCAGTATTTT. It specifies CASSNFGSDTQYF.

The chain combines TRBV20-1 with TRBJ1-4; D may be TRBD1 (5 bases). CDR3 length: 11 residues. Trimming left V 7 bases short and J 5 bases short, with 8 bases between. The germline gives CDR1 DFQATT, CDR2 SNEGSKA (reference sequence). CDR3 sequence (DNA): TGCAGTGTGGCAGGGAATGAAAAACTGTTTTTT. Translated: CSVAGNEKLFF.

This chain's CDR3 is CASTLYRTGSYGYTF. The CDR3 DNA follows: TGTGCCAGCACCCTTTATCGGACAGGGTCCTATGGCTACACCTTC. The rearrangement uses TRBV6-1 and TRBJ1-2; TRBD1 aligns across 8 bases. With 7 bases clipped from V and 4 bases from J, the junction kept 11 bases outside the gene matches. Germline CDR1 is MNHNS and CDR2 is SASEGT. The CDR3 is made up of 15 amino acids.